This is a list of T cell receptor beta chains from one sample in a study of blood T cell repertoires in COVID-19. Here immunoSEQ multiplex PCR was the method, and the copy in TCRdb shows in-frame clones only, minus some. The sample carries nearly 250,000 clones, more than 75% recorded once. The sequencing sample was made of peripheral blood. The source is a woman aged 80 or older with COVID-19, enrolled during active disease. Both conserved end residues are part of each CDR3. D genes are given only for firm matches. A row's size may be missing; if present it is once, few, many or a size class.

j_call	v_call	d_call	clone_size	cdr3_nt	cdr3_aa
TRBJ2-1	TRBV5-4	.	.	TGTGCCAGCAGCTTGCGGGGTAGCAATGAGCAGTTCTTC	CASSLRGSNEQFF
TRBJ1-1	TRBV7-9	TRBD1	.	TGTGCCAGCAGCCCCAGACAGGGTTTGTCTGAAGCTTTCTTT	CASSPRQGLSEAFF
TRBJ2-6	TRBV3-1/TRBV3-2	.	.	TGTGCCAGCAGCCTGAGGATCTCTGGGGCCAACGTCCTGACTTTC	CASSLRISGANVLTF
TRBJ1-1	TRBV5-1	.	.	TGCGCCAGCAGCTACGACAGGACTGAAGCTTTCTTT	CASSYDRTEAFF
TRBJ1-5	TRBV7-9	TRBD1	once	TGTGCCAGCAGCTTACAGGGACAGATTAATCAGCCCCAGCATTTT	CASSLQGQINQPQHF
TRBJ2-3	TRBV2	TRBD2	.	TGTGCCAGTGGGACTAGCGGGGGCTCGGGTACGCAGTATTTT	CASGTSGGSGTQYF
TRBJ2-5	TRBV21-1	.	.	TGTGCCAGCAGCAACCTAACCTCGGACTACCAAGAGACCCAGTACTTC	CASSNLTSDYQETQYF
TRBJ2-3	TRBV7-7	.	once	TGTGCCAGCAGTCGTTACGGTGCTAGCACAGATACGCAGTATTTT	CASSRYGASTDTQYF
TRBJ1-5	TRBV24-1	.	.	TGTGCCACCAGTGCGGGGGTCAATCAGCCCCAGCATTTT	CATSAGVNQPQHF
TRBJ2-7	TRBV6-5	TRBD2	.	TGTGCCAGCAGGAGCGGGGGGGCGAGGTACGAGCAGTACTTC	CASRSGGARYEQYF
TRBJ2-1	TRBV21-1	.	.	TGTGCCAGCAGCAAGTTACAGGGAATGCAAAGAAATGAGCAGTTCTTC	CASSKLQGMQRNEQFF
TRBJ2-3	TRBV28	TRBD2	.	TGTGCCAGCAGTTCCTTAGCGGGGGGGCGTCCGAATACGCAGTATTTT	CASSSLAGGRPNTQYF
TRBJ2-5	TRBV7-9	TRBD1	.	TGTGCCAGCAGCTTAGGTGAGGGGGCGAAAGAGACCCAGTACTTC	CASSLGEGAKETQYF
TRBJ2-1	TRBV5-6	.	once	TGTGCCAGCAGCTGGGAAAGGGGGGGCCTAAGCTCCTACAATGAGCAGTTCTTC	CASSWERGGLSSYNEQFF
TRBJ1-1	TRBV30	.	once	TGTGCCTGGAGTGTATCCGGAGAGACTGAAGCTTTCTTT	CAWSVSGETEAFF
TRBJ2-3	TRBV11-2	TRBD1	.	TGTGCCAGCAGCCTCGGGACAGGTGTGGATGGTACGCAGTATTTT	CASSLGTGVDGTQYF
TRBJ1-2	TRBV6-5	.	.	TGTGCCAGCAGTTTCGGGTTCTATGGCTACACCTTC	CASSFGFYGYTF
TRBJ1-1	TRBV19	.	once	TGTGCCAGTAGTGGAGGAGGGACTGAAGCTTTCTTT	CASSGGGTEAFF
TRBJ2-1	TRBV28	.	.	TGTGCCAGCAGTTTGGGCCGGTCGAATGAGCAGTTCTTC	CASSLGRSNEQFF
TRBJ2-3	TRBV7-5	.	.	TGTGTCAGAAGCTTGCGGATATACCCTAGCACAGATACGCAGTATTTT	CVRSLRIYPSTDTQYF
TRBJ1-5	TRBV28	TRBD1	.	TGTGCCAGCAGACCGGGGACAGCTAATCAGCCCCAGCATTTT	CASRPGTANQPQHF
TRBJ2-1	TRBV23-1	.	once	TGCGCCAGCAGTCAAAGGGGTGAGAGCTCCTACAATGAGCAGTTCTTC	CASSQRGESSYNEQFF
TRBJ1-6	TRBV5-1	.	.	TGCGCCAGCAGCCCGGAGGGCCCGAATTCACCCCTCCACTTT	CASSPEGPNSPLHF
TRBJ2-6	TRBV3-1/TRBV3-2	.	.	TGTGCCAGCAGCCAAGGGGCCTCTGGGGCCAACGTCCTGACTTTC	CASSQGASGANVLTF
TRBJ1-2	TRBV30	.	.	TGTGCCTCCGCGATACAGTCCGGTAACGGCTACACCTTC	CASAIQSGNGYTF
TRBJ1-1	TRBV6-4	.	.	TGTGCCAGCAGCACAGGGCCTATGAACACTGAAGCTTTCTTT	CASSTGPMNTEAFF
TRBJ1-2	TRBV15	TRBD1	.	TGTGCCACCAGCAGAGATAAGCTAGGACAGGGTGCGGGTGGCTACACCTTC	CATSRDKLGQGAGGYTF
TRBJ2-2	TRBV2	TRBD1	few	TGTGCCAGCAACAACAGGGGGCCGGGCACCGGGGAGCTGTTTTTT	CASNNRGPGTGELFF
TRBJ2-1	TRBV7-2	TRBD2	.	TGTGCCAGCAGCGGACTAGCGGGGGGCGCTGAGCAGTTCTTC	CASSGLAGGAEQFF
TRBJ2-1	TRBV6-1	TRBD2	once	TGTGCCAGCAGTGAAGTAACGGGGGGGTCGTGGAATGAGCAGTTCTTC	CASSEVTGGSWNEQFF
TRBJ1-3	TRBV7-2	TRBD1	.	TGTGCCAGCAGCACCGGACAGGGTCGTTCCTCTGGAAACACCATATATTTT	CASSTGQGRSSGNTIYF
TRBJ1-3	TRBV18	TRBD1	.	TGTGCCAGCTCTACCCAGGGGGCTGGTGTTGGAAACACCATATATTTT	CASSTQGAGVGNTIYF
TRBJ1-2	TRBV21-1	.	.	TGTGCCAGCAGCCGGGTAGGACACGATGGCTACACCTTC	CASSRVGHDGYTF
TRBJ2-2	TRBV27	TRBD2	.	TGTGCCAGCTCCCTGCGTGGCTATTGGAATAGCGGGCAATTACCCACCGGGGAGCTGTTTTTT	CASSLRGYWNSGQLPTGELFF
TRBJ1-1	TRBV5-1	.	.	TGCGCCAGCAGCTTGGGAGTGGCCTTGGACAGCAACACTGAAGCTTTCTTT	CASSLGVALDSNTEAFF
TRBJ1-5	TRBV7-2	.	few	TGTGCCAGCACTCCGGGGGGGATAAGACAGCCCCAGCATTTT	CASTPGGIRQPQHF
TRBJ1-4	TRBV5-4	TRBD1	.	TGTGCCAGCAGCAAGGGACAGGTATCAACTAATGAAAAACTGTTTTTT	CASSKGQVSTNEKLFF
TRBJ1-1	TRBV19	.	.	TGTGCCAGTAGTATGACCGGGGTGAACACTGAAGCTTTCTTT	CASSMTGVNTEAFF
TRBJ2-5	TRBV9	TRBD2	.	TGTGCCAGCAGCGTAGAGCGGGGGGCCTGGGAGACCCAGTACTTC	CASSVERGAWETQYF
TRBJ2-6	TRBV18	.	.	TGTGCCAGCTCTCTTACAGGGTCCGGGGCCAACGTCCTGACTTTC	CASSLTGSGANVLTF
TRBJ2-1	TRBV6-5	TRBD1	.	TGTGCCAGCACTCTCGGGACAGGTGTTTACAATGAGCAGTTCTTC	CASTLGTGVYNEQFF